This note documents a single TCR beta chain sequence. Its antigen is as yet unknown. Single viable CD3+CD4+CD8-CD45RO+ cells were sorted as the memory CD4+ T cells. The record originates from a study of memory CD4+ T cells and cytomegalovirus serostatus. General observations from the study: Each of approximately 69 CMV-associated TCRbeta sequences occurred in one to five individuals.

The germline V gene encodes CDR1 SGHNT and CDR2 YYREEE (reference sequence). CDR3 length: 15 amino acids. The V gene end was trimmed by 3 bases and the J gene end by 4 bases; junction bases not matched to a gene: 7. Method: immunoSEQ multiplex PCR; TCRdb's copy keeps in-frame clones and lacks some. The sample records 45,000 to 60,000 clones, 80% being singletons. Specimen: memory CD4+ T cells from blood. This TCR derives from an adult in good health and CMV-seropositive. This chain uses TRBV5-4 with TRBJ2-1, with 7 bases identical to TRBD1. The DNA of the CDR3 is TGTGCCAGCAGCTCTGGACAGGTTGCGTACAATGAGCAGTTCTTC. Protein sequence: CASSSGQVAYNEQFF.